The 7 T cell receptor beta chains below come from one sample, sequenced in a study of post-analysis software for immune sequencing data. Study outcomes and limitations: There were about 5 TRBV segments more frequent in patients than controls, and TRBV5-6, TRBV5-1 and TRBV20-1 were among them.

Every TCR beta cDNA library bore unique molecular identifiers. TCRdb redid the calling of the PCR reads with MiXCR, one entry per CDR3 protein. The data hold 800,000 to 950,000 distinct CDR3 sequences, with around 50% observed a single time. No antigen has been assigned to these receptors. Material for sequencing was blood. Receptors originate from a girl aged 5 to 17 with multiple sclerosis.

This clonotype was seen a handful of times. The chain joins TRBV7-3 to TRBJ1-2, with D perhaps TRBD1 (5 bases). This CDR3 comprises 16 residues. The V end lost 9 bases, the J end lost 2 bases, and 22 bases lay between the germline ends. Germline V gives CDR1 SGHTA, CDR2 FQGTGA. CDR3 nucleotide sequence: TGTGCCAGTACCTACAGTGGGGGGACGAAAAACTATGGCTACACCTTC. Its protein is CASTYSGGTKNYGYTF.

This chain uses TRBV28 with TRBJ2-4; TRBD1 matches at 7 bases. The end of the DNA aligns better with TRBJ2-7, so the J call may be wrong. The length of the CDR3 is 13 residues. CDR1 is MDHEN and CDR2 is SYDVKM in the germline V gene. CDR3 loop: CASMDRLYYEQYF. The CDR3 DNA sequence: TGTGCCAGCATGGACAGGCTTTACTACGAGCAGTACTTC.

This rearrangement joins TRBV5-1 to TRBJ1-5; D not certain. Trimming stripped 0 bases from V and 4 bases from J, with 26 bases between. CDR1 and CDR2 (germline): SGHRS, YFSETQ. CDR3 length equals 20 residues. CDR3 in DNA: TGCGCCAGCAGCTTGGCCCCACAAGGATCCCCTCGGGCCTTTAATCAGCCCCAGCATTTT. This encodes CASSLAPQGSPRAFNQPQHF. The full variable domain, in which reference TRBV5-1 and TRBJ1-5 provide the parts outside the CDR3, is KAGVTQTPRYLIKTRGQQVTLSCSPISGHRSVSWYQQTPGQGLQFLFEYFSETQRNKGNFPGRFSGRQFSNSRSEMNVSTLELGDSALYLCASSLAPQGSPRAFNQPQHFGDGTRLSIL.

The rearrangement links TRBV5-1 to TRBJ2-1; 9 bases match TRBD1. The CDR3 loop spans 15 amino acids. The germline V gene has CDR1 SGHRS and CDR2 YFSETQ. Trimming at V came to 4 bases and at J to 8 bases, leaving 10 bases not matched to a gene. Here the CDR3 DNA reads TGCGCCAGCAGCCCATCGACAGGGGGGTGGGATGAGCAGTTCTTC. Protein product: CASSPSTGGWDEQFF.

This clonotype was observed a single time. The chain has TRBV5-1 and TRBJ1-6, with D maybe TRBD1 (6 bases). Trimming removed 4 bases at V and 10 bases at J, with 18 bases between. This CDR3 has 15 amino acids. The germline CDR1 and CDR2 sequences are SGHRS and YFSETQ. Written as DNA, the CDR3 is TGCGCCAGCAGCAGAAACAGGGCGTTAGAGTCACCCCTCCACTTT. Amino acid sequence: CASSRNRALESPLHF.

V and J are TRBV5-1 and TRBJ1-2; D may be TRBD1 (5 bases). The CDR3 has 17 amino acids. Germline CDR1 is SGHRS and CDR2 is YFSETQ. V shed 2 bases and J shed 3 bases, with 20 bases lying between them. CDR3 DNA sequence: TGCGCCAGCAGCTTTAGGACGACGAGAGGACATGACTATGGCTACACCTTC. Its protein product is CASSFRTTRGHDYGYTF.

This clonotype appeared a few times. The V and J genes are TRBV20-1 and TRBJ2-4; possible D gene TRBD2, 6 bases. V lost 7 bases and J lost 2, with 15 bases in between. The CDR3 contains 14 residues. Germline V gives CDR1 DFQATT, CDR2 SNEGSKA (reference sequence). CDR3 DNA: TGCAGTGGAGTTAGCGGTTTAACCAAAAACATTCAGTACTTC. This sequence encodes CSGVSGLTKNIQYF.